This T cell receptor beta chain emerged from a study of blood T cell repertoires in COVID-19. Study as a whole: COVID-19 samples collected from the United States, Italy and Spain covered acute and convalescent phases. Sources were T cells, B-cell-depleted T cells, or PBMCs; the material itself was cDNA or gDNA.

This CDR3 contains 16 residues. Germline assignment: CDR1 SGHNT and CDR2 YYREEE (reference sequence). The V end lost 0 bases, the J end lost 1 base, and 14 bases lay between the germline ends. Repertoires were generated with immunoSEQ multiplex PCR, while TCRdb's copy carries only in-frame clones and drops some. Here the sample spans about 100,000 clones, 85% being singletons. This TCR was recovered from a woman aged 70-85 years with active or convalescent COVID-19. The sequenced sample was peripheral blood. This chain joins TRBV5-4 and TRBJ2-7; TRBD2 is a possible D gene (5 bases). The CDR3 bases are TGTGCCAGCAGCTTGGACGGGATTTCCCGATCCTACGAGCAGTACTTC. The encoded protein is CASSLDGISRSYEQYF.